This is a list of T cell receptor beta chains from one sample in a study of graft-versus-host responses after intestinal transplantation. TCRdb keeps only in-frame clones here, not all; method: immunoSEQ multiplex PCR. The table records 95,000 to 110,000 clones, about 90% of them present only once. Which antigens these TCRs recognize remains unknown. Sequences were derived from unstimulated CD4+ T cells sorted from spleen or lymph node cells, sampled before intestinal transplant. The receptor set was obtained from a human donor who received an intestinal transplant. Each CDR3 is given with its conserved first and last residue. D genes are given only for firm matches. Size values are once, few and many counts, or a class for expanded clones, and some rows have none.

>TRBJ1-2|TRBV6-1|-|-
CASSSPSSGYTF
TGTGCCAGCAGTTCCCCCTCGTCCGGCTACACCTTC
>TRBJ2-1|TRBV5-1|TRBD2|-
CASSPRLAGGRDEQFF
TGCGCCAGCAGCCCTAGACTAGCGGGAGGTAGGGATGAGCAGTTCTTC
>TRBJ2-7|TRBV5-4|TRBD1|-
CASSLDRDHEQYF
TGTGCCAGCAGCCTGGACAGGGACCACGAGCAGTACTTC
>TRBJ2-3|TRBV7-9|-|-
CASSAALAGADTQYF
TGTGCCAGCAGCGCAGCCCTAGCTGGGGCAGATACGCAGTATTTT
>TRBJ2-7|TRBV5-7|-|-
CASSLAGSYSYEQYF
TGTGCCAGCAGCTTGGCCGGCAGCTACTCCTACGAGCAGTACTTC
>TRBJ1-2|TRBV4-1|TRBD1|-
CASSHWTGNLYGYTF
TGCGCCAGCAGCCATTGGACAGGGAATCTCTATGGCTACACCTTC
>TRBJ1-2|TRBV29-1|-|-
CSVEDPGNGYTF
TGCAGCGTTGAAGATCCAGGGAACGGCTACACCTTC
>TRBJ1-6|TRBV6-4|TRBD1|-
CASSDSGTGDSPLHF
TGTGCCAGCAGTGACTCTGGGACAGGGGACTCACCCCTCCACTTT
>TRBJ1-5|TRBV19|TRBD1|-
CASSPRQGISPQHF
TGTGCCAGTAGTCCCCGACAGGGAATCTCGCCCCAGCATTTT
>TRBJ1-6|TRBV30|TRBD1|-
CAWNPDRVGGIGSPLHF
TGTGCCTGGAACCCGGACAGGGTGGGCGGCATAGGTTCACCCCTCCACTTT
>TRBJ2-3|TRBV6-1|-|-
CASSEATNPPDTQYF
TGTGCCAGCAGTGAAGCAACCAACCCCCCCGATACGCAGTATTTT
>TRBJ2-5|TRBV5-1|-|-
CASSLWETQYF
TGCGCCAGCAGCTTGTGGGAGACCCAGTACTTC
>TRBJ2-5|TRBV27|-|-
CASSQVGPATETQYF
TGTGCCAGCAGCCAAGTGGGCCCCGCGACAGAGACCCAGTACTTC
>TRBJ1-2|TRBV14|-|-
CASSQDRGGGYTF
TGTGCCAGCAGCCAGGATAGGGGAGGCGGCTACACCTTC
>TRBJ2-7|TRBV7-9|-|-
CASSFPGEGYEQYF
TGTGCCAGCAGCTTCCCGGGAGAAGGGTACGAGCAGTACTTC
>TRBJ2-2|TRBV10-3|TRBD2|-
CAISERGAGELFF
TGTGCCATTTCCGAGCGGGGCGCCGGGGAGCTGTTTTTT
>TRBJ2-5|TRBV2|-|-
CASSEYREQETQYF
TGTGCCAGCAGTGAATATAGAGAACAAGAGACCCAGTACTTC
>TRBJ2-5|TRBV9|-|-
CASSTRLSSETQYF
TGTGCCAGCAGCACGAGACTATCCTCCGAGACCCAGTACTTC
>TRBJ2-4|TRBV6-5|TRBD2|-
CASSREGPKNIQYF
TGTGCCAGCTCCCGGGAGGGCCCCAAAAACATTCAGTACTTC
>TRBJ1-2|TRBV7-6|-|-
CASSLGTGYTF
TGTGCCAGCAGCTTAGGGACAGGCTACACCTTC
>TRBJ1-4|TRBV4-2|TRBD1|once
CASSQEYRGGLLNEKLFF
TGTGCCAGCAGCCAGGAATACAGGGGTGGGTTACTAAATGAAAAACTGTTTTTT
>TRBJ2-5|TRBV7-7|TRBD2|-
CASSSSMGLAGYETQYF
TGTGCCAGCAGCTCCTCCATGGGACTAGCGGGTTATGAGACCCAGTACTTC
>TRBJ1-6|TRBV19|-|-
CASLPGRGYNSPLHF
TGTGCCTCACTTCCCGGCAGGGGCTATAATTCACCCCTCCACTTT
>TRBJ1-6|TRBV5-1|-|-
CASSLRGAYNSPLHF
TGCGCCAGCAGCTTGAGGGGTGCCTATAATTCACCCCTCCACTTT
>TRBJ1-3|TRBV29-1|-|-
CSVGYKTRSGNTIYF
TGCAGCGTTGGTTACAAGACCCGCTCTGGAAACACCATATATTTT
>TRBJ1-1|TRBV15|-|-
CATSRDTEAFF
TGTGCCACCAGCAGAGACACTGAAGCTTTCTTT
>TRBJ2-7|TRBV7-6|TRBD1|few
CASSTQTGNEQYF
TGTGCCAGCAGCACCCAGACAGGGAACGAGCAGTACTTC
>TRBJ2-5|TRBV5-1|TRBD2|-
CASSLGLAGVQETQYF
TGCGCCAGCAGCTTGGGACTAGCGGGGGTCCAAGAGACCCAGTACTTC